These T cell receptor beta chains were read from a single sample in a study of blood T cell repertoires in COVID-19. Generated by immunoSEQ multiplex PCR, the TCRdb table keeps only in-frame clones and is missing some. The sample yields about 150,000 clones, around 89% seen once. Specimen: peripheral blood. The source is a man between 45 and 60 years old who had recovered from COVID-19. Both conserved end residues are part of each CDR3. The D gene is left open where the match is weak. Clone size is given for some rows only: seen once, a few or many times, or a class if the clone is expanded.

J: TRBJ2-5; D: TRBD2; size: NA; V: TRBV3-1/TRBV3-2; DNA: TGTGCCAGCAGCCCCTTCCTAGCGGGGGGGCAGGAGACCCAGTACTTC; CDR3: CASSPFLAGGQETQYF
J: TRBJ2-2; D: NA; size: once; V: TRBV7-2; DNA: TGTGCCAGCCCCGTGGGCAGGGGGGCGAACACCGGGGAGCTGTTTTTT; CDR3: CASPVGRGANTGELFF
J: TRBJ2-3; D: TRBD2; size: NA; V: TRBV29-1; DNA: TGCAGCGTTGGAGGAGCGGGGGCAGATACGCAGTATTTT; CDR3: CSVGGAGADTQYF
J: TRBJ2-3; D: TRBD2; size: NA; V: TRBV6-2/TRBV6-3; DNA: TGTGCCAGCAGTTACTCATCGGGAGGGATAGATACGCAGTATTTT; CDR3: CASSYSSGGIDTQYF
J: TRBJ1-2; D: TRBD1; size: NA; V: TRBV9; DNA: TGTGCCAGCAGCCCCCGGGCAGGGGGAGGCTACACCTTC; CDR3: CASSPRAGGGYTF
J: TRBJ2-4; D: TRBD1; size: NA; V: TRBV9; DNA: TGTGCCAGCAGCCCCCGGGACAGCAAAAACATTCAGTACTTC; CDR3: CASSPRDSKNIQYF
J: TRBJ1-1; D: NA; size: NA; V: TRBV3-1/TRBV3-2; DNA: TGTGCCAGCAGCAACAGGGAGGGGAACACTGAAGCTTTCTTT; CDR3: CASSNREGNTEAFF
J: TRBJ1-4; D: NA; size: NA; V: TRBV28; DNA: TGTGCCAGCTCAGGGTTAGACTTAGGACAGAAAAAACTGTTTTTT; CDR3: CASSGLDLGQKKLFF
J: TRBJ1-1; D: NA; size: NA; V: TRBV6-5; DNA: TGTGCCAGCAGTTGGGTAGGGCGACAGTGGACTGAAGCTTTCTTT; CDR3: CASSWVGRQWTEAFF
J: TRBJ2-3; D: NA; size: once; V: TRBV27; DNA: TGTGCCAGCGGGTCTAGATCAGGGACAGATACGCAGTATTTT; CDR3: CASGSRSGTDTQYF
J: TRBJ2-3; D: NA; size: NA; V: TRBV24-1; DNA: TGTGCCACCAGTGATTTGCCAGGCAGCACAGATACGCAGTATTTT; CDR3: CATSDLPGSTDTQYF
J: TRBJ2-1; D: TRBD2; size: NA; V: TRBV18; DNA: TGTGCCAGCTCACCACAATTTGGTAGCGGGAAGTACAATGAGCAGTTCTTC; CDR3: CASSPQFGSGKYNEQFF
J: TRBJ1-6; D: TRBD1; size: NA; V: TRBV28; DNA: TGTGCCAGCAGTTCTCCGGGGACAGGGAATTCACCCCTCCACTTT; CDR3: CASSSPGTGNSPLHF
J: TRBJ1-2; D: NA; size: NA; V: TRBV28; DNA: TGTGCCAGCAGTTCGGCCAGGGATGGCTACACCTTC; CDR3: CASSSARDGYTF
J: TRBJ2-7; D: NA; size: NA; V: TRBV6-1; DNA: TGTGCCAGCAGTGAAGTCGTAAGAACAGGGAATTCCTACGAGCAGTACTTC; CDR3: CASSEVVRTGNSYEQYF
J: TRBJ2-1; D: NA; size: NA; V: TRBV28; DNA: TGTGCCAGCAGTTTCTTAAAACAAGGGGATGAGCAGTTCTTC; CDR3: CASSFLKQGDEQFF
J: TRBJ2-2; D: NA; size: NA; V: TRBV15; DNA: TGTGCCACCAGCAGAGATGGTGTCGGGATGGGAGCCGGGGAGCTGTTTTTT; CDR3: CATSRDGVGMGAGELFF
J: TRBJ2-1; D: TRBD2; size: NA; V: TRBV9; DNA: TGTGCCAGCAGCGCTTCCGGGACTAGTGATGAGCAGTTCTTC; CDR3: CASSASGTSDEQFF
J: TRBJ2-3; D: TRBD2; size: NA; V: TRBV18; DNA: TGTGCCAGCTACGTTGGGAGGGCCGGTGCAGATACGCAGTATTTT; CDR3: CASYVGRAGADTQYF
J: TRBJ2-7; D: NA; size: NA; V: TRBV2; DNA: TGTGCCAGCGGGCGCGACAGCCTCTACGAGCAGTACTTC; CDR3: CASGRDSLYEQYF
J: TRBJ2-3; D: TRBD2; size: NA; V: TRBV5-1; DNA: TGCGCCAGCAGCAGAATAGCGGGGGGGAATACGCAGTATTTT; CDR3: CASSRIAGGNTQYF
J: TRBJ1-1; D: NA; size: NA; V: TRBV24-1; DNA: TGTGCCACCCTCGAACAGTACACTGAAGCTTTCTTT; CDR3: CATLEQYTEAFF
J: TRBJ2-1; D: NA; size: NA; V: TRBV19; DNA: TGTGCCAGTAGTATTGGGACAGGCCACCTAGCGGGACAGTTCTTC; CDR3: CASSIGTGHLAGQFF
J: TRBJ2-7; D: TRBD2; size: NA; V: TRBV3-1/TRBV3-2; DNA: TGTGCCAGCAGCCCCCGGACTAGCGGGAGCTACGAGCAGTACTTC; CDR3: CASSPRTSGSYEQYF
J: TRBJ2-1; D: NA; size: NA; V: TRBV7-2; DNA: TGTGCCAGCAGCTCACCCGCAGGCTACCTAAATGAGCAGTTCTTC; CDR3: CASSSPAGYLNEQFF
J: TRBJ2-2; D: NA; size: NA; V: TRBV6-5; DNA: TGTGCCAGCGGAGCAGGGGTTACCGGGGAGCTGTTTTTT; CDR3: CASGAGVTGELFF
J: TRBJ1-1; D: NA; size: NA; V: TRBV2; DNA: TGTGCCAGCAGTGAATTTAGACAGCGGGGGGGAGCTTTCTTT; CDR3: CASSEFRQRGGAFF
J: TRBJ2-2; D: NA; size: NA; V: TRBV6-2/TRBV6-3; DNA: TGTGCCAGCAGTTACTCGTGGGGCAACGCCGGGGAGCTGTTTTTT; CDR3: CASSYSWGNAGELFF
J: TRBJ1-5; D: TRBD1; size: once; V: TRBV6-2/TRBV6-3; DNA: TGTGCCAGCAGTTACTCCGGGACAGGGCTCAATCAGCCCCAGCATTTT; CDR3: CASSYSGTGLNQPQHF
J: TRBJ2-2; D: NA; size: few; V: TRBV29-1; DNA: TGCAGCGTTGGACAGAACACCGGGGAGCTGTTTTTT; CDR3: CSVGQNTGELFF
J: TRBJ2-3; D: TRBD2; size: once; V: TRBV24-1; DNA: TGTGCCACCAGTGATCGGACTAGCGGGAGAGGTGATACGCAGTATTTT; CDR3: CATSDRTSGRGDTQYF
J: TRBJ2-5; D: NA; size: NA; V: TRBV7-2; DNA: TGTGCCAGCAGCCCAAGCCCAGAGACCCAGTACTTC; CDR3: CASSPSPETQYF
J: TRBJ2-5; D: NA; size: NA; V: TRBV7-6; DNA: TGTGCCAGCCAGGCAGGGGTTCAGGAGACCCAGTACTTC; CDR3: CASQAGVQETQYF
J: TRBJ2-5; D: TRBD2; size: NA; V: TRBV7-2; DNA: TGTGCCAGCAGCTTAGCCGAAGGACTAGCGGGGGCCAGGAGAGAGACCCAGTACTTC; CDR3: CASSLAEGLAGARRETQYF